Detailed here is one T cell receptor beta chain. Ten or more counts support this clone. Its antigen is unknown. No much larger clone exists at a distance of one base, and base qualities are not known. Other DNA sequences in this sample translate to the same CDR3. The source of the sample is a study of beta chain features in type 1 diabetes (dated by TCRdb to about 2018). With respect to the entire study: Mean age, gender distribution, total cell number and subset yield were not different between patients and healthy donors. A total of under 140,000,000 sorted cells were examined across all samples, and the number of cells per subset was strongly correlated with RNA yield. The study compared the TCRB repertoires of sorted circulating CD4+ T cell subsets in recently diagnosed type 1 diabetes patients with those in matched healthy donors. Regulatory and stem cell-like memory subsets were isolated from only 8 patients and roughly 8 healthy donors, whereas naive and central memory subsets came from all 30 or so donors.

The entire isolated RNA was reverse transcribed using the High Capacity cDNA Reverse Transcription Kit, and thus expressed TCRB transcripts were sequenced. Deep immunoSEQ sequencing was applied to naive, central memory and regulatory T cell samples, giving an average of roughly 3.3 million total reads per sample. Sorted cells were lysed in RLT buffer and RNA was extracted with DNase-treated RNeasy Micro or Mini kits, depending on cell number. To prevent cross-contamination, every cell subset was processed on its own, while patient and healthy donor samples were processed together. TCRB sequences were amplified from cDNA with the immunoSEQ multiplex PCR, producing 87-bp fragments spanning the CDR3 region. Sequencing of the amplicons was performed on the Illumina HiSeq platform. The original pipeline was this. Synthetic template baselines were used to correct PCR bias computationally, reads within Hamming distance 2 were collapsed together, and singletons that could not be merged were discarded. By aligning reads against IMGT, V, D and J genes, CDR3 length, and insertions or deletions at six rearrangement sites were assigned. Within each subset, clonotype counts were normalized to the number of sorted cells before true diversity and Gini coefficients were calculated with the tcR R package. The overlap coefficient, calculated on TCRB nucleotide sequences, was used to measure repertoire sharing. The table comes from immuneACCESS by way of TCRdb, which keeps in-frame sequences with V and J called. Part of the clones is missing from these tables; in studies checked, under half for an unresolved V gene and the rest for unknown reasons. V and J calls and clone size come straight from that table; D and trimming were deduced from the DNA. Here the sample has 300,000 to 350,000 clones; 8% occur a single time. The ten largest clones represent 0.44% of the sample.

Beyond this particular receptor, the publication reports: Type 1 diabetes patients showed a moderate but significant shortening of TCRB CDR3 length in all four CD4+ subsets. Only small numbers of individuals were included in the HLA sub-analyses, which left unresolved whether HLA type had any influence on TCRB rearrangement. Naive, central memory and regulatory TCRB repertoires appeared to be more alike among patients than among healthy donors. Because cDNA rather than genomic DNA was sequenced, highly expressing activated cells could have been over-represented, although no difference in activation and CD3 levels was found between groups. Fewer insertions and more nucleotide deletions at VDJ recombination sites were observed in patients with type 1 diabetes, implying thymic rearrangement abnormalities. Shorter templates might have been favored by PCR, but patient and control samples were amplified and corrected together, so both groups would have been affected equally by any skew.

A single peripheral blood draw of around 0.11 L on average was collected from each donor into heparinised tubes. A BD FACSAria II and a panel including CD45RO, CCR7, CD25, CD127, CD95 and CD27 were used to sort naive, central memory, regulatory and stem cell-like memory CD4+ T cells. Every sorted population had a purity above 98%. Right away, PBMCs were isolated by Lymphoprep density gradient centrifugation and were stained directly, with no culture step. So that batch effects would be minimized, each experiment stained and sorted samples in pairs, pairing one healthy donor with one patient. This receptor was obtained from a woman aged 18-29 years in good health. The sequenced sample was central memory CD4+ T cells from blood.

The encoded CDR3 is CASSLQGAGANVLTF. The DNA sequence follows: TGTGCCAGCAGCTTACAGGGTGCTGGGGCCAACGTCCTGACTTTC. In this chain, TRBV7-3 is recombined with TRBJ2-6; TRBD1 is a possible D gene, resting on 5 matching bases. The CDR3, from cysteine to phenylalanine, totals 15 residues. Of the read, only the CDR3 DNA is kept; its 45 bases are in frame from base 1. V gives up 2 bases and J gives up 2 bases, and the segment between their germline ends measures 7 bases. Per the germline V gene, SGHTA is the CDR1 and FQGTGA is the CDR2. Joined to the reference TRBV7-3 and TRBJ2-6 proteins, this CDR3 gives the full variable domain: GAGVSQTPSNKVTEKGKYVELRCDPISGHTALYWYRQSLGQGPEFLIYFQGTGAADDSGLPNDRFFAVRPEGSVSTLKIQRTERGDSAVYLCASSLQGAGANVLTFGAGSRLTVL.